These 2 T cell receptor beta chains were sequenced from one sample in a study of spatial heterogeneity in lung cancer. Time point: sample taken at primary tumor resection. The input material, whole RNA from tumor, nontumor lung or frozen PBMC, was sequenced unsorted. TCRdb reprocessed the 5' RACE reads via MiXCR and lists one record per CDR3 protein. The sample lists 10,000 to 15,000 distinct CDR3 sequences, approximately 6.2% occurring once. The sequences come from normal lung tissue next to the tumor, collected at surgery. All receptors derive from a male donor with early-stage non-small cell lung cancer.

This clonotype is medium-sized by share. Because the library targeted alpha chains, this beta chain is an off-target read whose size means little. V is TRBV7-8 and J is TRBJ1-2; no reliable D call. The germline gives CDR1 SGHVS, CDR2 FQNEAQ. The CDR3 sequence is 12 residues long. V shed 5 bases and J shed 3 bases, with 7 bases lying between them. The CDR3 region is CASSMGDYGYTF. The DNA for the CDR3 is TGTGCCAGCAGCATGGGCGACTATGGCTACACCTTC.

This clonotype has ten or more counts. This beta chain represents an off-target read in a library built for alpha chains; its size is of limited meaning. The V call is TRBV11-2, the J call TRBJ1-4; D gene unclear. Germline CDR1 SGHAT, CDR2 FQNNGV. The CDR3 contains 15 residues. With 5 bases removed from V and 8 bases from J, the gap between germline ends came to 18 bases. DNA for the CDR3: TGTGCCAGCAGCCCTCTCGGCCCTGGCCGGGAAAAACTGTTTTTT. This encodes CASSPLGPGREKLFF.